Sequencing of this T cell receptor (beta chain) was carried out in a study of shared clonotypes between healthy human individuals. Comments on this clone: Its antigen remains unknown.

General observations from the study: The four-donor shared clonotypes exceeded non-shared clonotypes in generation probability, with non-shared ones scoring lower. Generally, naive subsets (rather than memory subsets) showed larger estimated richness.

Data came from immunoSEQ multiplex PCR; TCRdb stores just in-frame clones and leaves some out. Of about 1.1 million clones in the sample, 75% to 80% were seen once. The source of this sequence is a man in his late teens or twenties in good health. Some clones in this sample may be carry-over from other donors' samples. Sample: memory CD4+ T cells from PBMCs. Described subset: CD45RA-negative fraction.

For the CDR3, the DNA is TGTGCCAGCAGTGCTAGACAGAAAATAAGCTCTGGGGCCAACGTCCTGACTTTC. Protein product: CASSARQKISSGANVLTF. The V and J genes are TRBV6-1 and TRBJ2-6; TRBD1 is a possible D gene (5 bases). Per the germline V gene, CDR1 is MNHNS and CDR2 is SASEGT. This CDR3 comprises 18 residues. Trimming removed 4 bases at V and 0 bases at J, with 16 bases between.